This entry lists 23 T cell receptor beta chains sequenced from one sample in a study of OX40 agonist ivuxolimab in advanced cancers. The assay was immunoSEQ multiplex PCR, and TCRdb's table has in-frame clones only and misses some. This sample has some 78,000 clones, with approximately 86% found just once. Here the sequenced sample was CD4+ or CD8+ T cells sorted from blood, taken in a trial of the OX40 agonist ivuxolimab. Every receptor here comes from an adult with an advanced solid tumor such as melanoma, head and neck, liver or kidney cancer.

CDR3 in amino acids: CASKGDLGANYGYTF. DNA of the CDR3: TGTGCCAGCAAAGGGGACCTTGGGGCTAACTATGGCTACACCTTC. This sequence joins TRBV2 and TRBJ1-2; a weak D match, TRBD1 (5 bases). The CDR3 spans 15 residues. Trimming cost V 7 bases and J 0 bases, with 15 bases left between them. The germline V gene encodes CDR1 SNHLY and CDR2 FYNNEI. The variable domain in full, with the rest retrieved from reference TRBV2 and TRBJ1-2, is EPEVTQTPSHQVTQMGQEVILRCVPISNHLYFYWYRQILGQKVEFLVSFYNNEISEKSEIFDDQFSVERPDGSNFTLKIRSTKLEDSAMYFCASKGDLGANYGYTFGSGTRLTVV.

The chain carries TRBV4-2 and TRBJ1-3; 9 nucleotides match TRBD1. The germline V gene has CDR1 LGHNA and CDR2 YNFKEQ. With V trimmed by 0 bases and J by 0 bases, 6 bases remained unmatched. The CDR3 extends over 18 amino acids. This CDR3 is CASSQEGTGLRSGNTIYF. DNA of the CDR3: TGTGCCAGCAGCCAAGAGGGGACAGGGCTGCGCTCTGGAAACACCATATATTTT.

Here the CDR3 reads CASSLGLGEKLFF. The DNA for the CDR3 is TGTGCCAGCAGCTTAGGGTTAGGGGAAAAACTGTTTTTT. This chain uses TRBV7-6 with TRBJ1-4; D is unresolved. Trimming removed 1 base from V and 8 bases from J, with 8 bases in between. The CDR3 runs 13 residues. CDR1 SGHVS and CDR2 FNYEAQ come from the germline V gene. The whole variable domain, filled in from reference TRBV7-6 and TRBJ1-4, reads GAGVSQSPRYKVTKRGQDVALRCDPISGHVSLYWYRQALGQGPEFLTYFNYEAQQDKSGLPNDRFSAERPEGSISTLTIQRTEQRDSAMYRCASSLGLGEKLFFGSGTQLSVL.

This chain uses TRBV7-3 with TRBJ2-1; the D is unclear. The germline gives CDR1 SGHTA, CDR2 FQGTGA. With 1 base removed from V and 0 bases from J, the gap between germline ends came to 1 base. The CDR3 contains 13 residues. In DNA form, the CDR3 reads TGTGCCAGCAGCTTAAGCTCCTACAATGAGCAGTTCTTC. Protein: CASSLSSYNEQFF. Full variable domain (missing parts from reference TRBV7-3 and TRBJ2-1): GAGVSQTPSNKVTEKGKYVELRCDPISGHTALYWYRQSLGQGPEFLIYFQGTGAADDSGLPNDRFFAVRPEGSVSTLKIQRTERGDSAVYLCASSLSSYNEQFFGPGTRLTVL.

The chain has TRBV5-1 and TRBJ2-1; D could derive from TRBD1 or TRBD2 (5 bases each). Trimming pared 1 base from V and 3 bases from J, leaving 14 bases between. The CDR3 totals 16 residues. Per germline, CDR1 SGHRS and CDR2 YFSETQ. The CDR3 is CASSLQGREIYNEQFF. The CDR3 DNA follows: TGCGCCAGCAGCTTGCAGGGCAGGGAGATCTACAATGAGCAGTTCTTC.

The CDR3 sequence is CASSLERQVLSYEQYF. CDR3 DNA sequence: TGCGCCAGCAGCTTGGAGAGACAGGTCCTCTCCTACGAGCAGTACTTC. The gene calls are TRBV5-1 and TRBJ2-7, with D perhaps matching TRBD1 (6 bases). Deletions cut 0 bases from V and 0 bases from J, with 13 bases between. The CDR3 contains 16 residues. Germline assignment: CDR1 SGHRS and CDR2 YFSETQ. Full variable domain (rest looked up from reference TRBV5-1 and TRBJ2-7): KAGVTQTPRYLIKTRGQQVTLSCSPISGHRSVSWYQQTPGQGLQFLFEYFSETQRNKGNFPGRFSGRQFSNSRSEMNVSTLELGDSALYLCASSLERQVLSYEQYFGPGTRLTVT.

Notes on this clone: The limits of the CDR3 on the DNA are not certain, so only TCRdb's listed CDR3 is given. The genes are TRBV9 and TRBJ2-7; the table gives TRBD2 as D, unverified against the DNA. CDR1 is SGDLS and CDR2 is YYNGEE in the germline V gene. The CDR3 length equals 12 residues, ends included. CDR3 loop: CASSVGTGIRYF.

CDR3 residues: CAQGRLGMNTEAFF. CDR3 nucleotide sequence: TGTGCCCAAGGCCGGCTCGGCATGAACACTGAAGCTTTCTTT. The V gene is TRBV2, the J gene TRBJ1-1; no reliable D call. CDR1 is SNHLY, CDR2 FYNNEI, per germline. This CDR3 spans 14 amino acids. Trimming removed 11 bases from V and 0 bases from J, with 16 bases in between.

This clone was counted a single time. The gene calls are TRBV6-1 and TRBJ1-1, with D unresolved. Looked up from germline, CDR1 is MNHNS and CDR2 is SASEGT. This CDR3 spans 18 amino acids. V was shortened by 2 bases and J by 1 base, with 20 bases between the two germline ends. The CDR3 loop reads CASSEREGLLTKNTEAFF. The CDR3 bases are TGTGCCAGCAGTGAAAGGGAAGGACTCCTTACCAAGAACACTGAAGCTTTCTTT.

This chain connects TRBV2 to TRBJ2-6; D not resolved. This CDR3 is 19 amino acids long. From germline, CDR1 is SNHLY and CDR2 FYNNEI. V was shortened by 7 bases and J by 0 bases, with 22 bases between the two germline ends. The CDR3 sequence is CASTSSPRARYSGANVLTF. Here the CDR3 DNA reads TGTGCCAGCACATCCTCCCCTCGAGCCAGGTACTCTGGGGCCAACGTCCTGACTTTC. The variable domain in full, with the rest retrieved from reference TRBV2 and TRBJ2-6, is EPEVTQTPSHQVTQMGQEVILRCVPISNHLYFYWYRQILGQKVEFLVSFYNNEISEKSEIFDDQFSVERPDGSNFTLKIRSTKLEDSAMYFCASTSSPRARYSGANVLTFGAGSRLTVL.

The CDR3 region is CASTSTWLLNEQFF. CDR3 coding DNA: TGTGCCAGCACCTCTACGTGGTTGCTCAATGAGCAGTTCTTC. This chain connects TRBV7-9 to TRBJ2-1; unclear D gene. V lost 7 bases and J 6 bases, leaving 16 bases between the germline ends. This CDR3 spans 14 amino acids. Germline CDR1 SEHNR, CDR2 FQNEAQ (reference sequence).

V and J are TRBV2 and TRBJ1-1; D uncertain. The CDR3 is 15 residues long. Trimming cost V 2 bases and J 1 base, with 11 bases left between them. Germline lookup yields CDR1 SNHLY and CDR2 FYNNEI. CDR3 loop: CASSEFRTKNTEAFF. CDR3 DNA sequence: TGTGCCAGCAGTGAATTTAGGACCAAGAACACTGAAGCTTTCTTT.

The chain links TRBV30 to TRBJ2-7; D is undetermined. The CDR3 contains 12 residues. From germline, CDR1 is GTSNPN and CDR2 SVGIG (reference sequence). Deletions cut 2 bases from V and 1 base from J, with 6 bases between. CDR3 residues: CAWSLASYEQYF. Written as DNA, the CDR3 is TGTGCCTGGAGTCTCGCTTCCTACGAGCAGTACTTC. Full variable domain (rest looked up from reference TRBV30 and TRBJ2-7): SQTIHQWPATLVQPVGSPLSLECTVEGTSNPNLYWYRQAAGRGLQLLFYSVGIGQISSEVPQNLSASRPQDRQFILSSKKLLLSDSGFYLCAWSLASYEQYFGPGTRLTVT.

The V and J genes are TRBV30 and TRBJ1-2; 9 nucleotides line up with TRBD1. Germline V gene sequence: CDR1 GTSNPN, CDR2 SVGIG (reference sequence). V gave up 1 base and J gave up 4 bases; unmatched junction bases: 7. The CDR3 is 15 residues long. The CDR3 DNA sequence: TGTGCCTGGAGTGGCCCTAGGGACAGGGCCTATGGCTACACCTTC. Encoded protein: CAWSGPRDRAYGYTF.

This CDR3 reads CASILDTGGDEKLFF. The CDR3 DNA reads as TGTGCCAGCATCCTGGACACGGGAGGAGATGAAAAACTGTTTTTT. The chain employs TRBV2 and TRBJ1-4, with a possible D match to TRBD1 (5 bases). The CDR3 totals 15 residues. V was clipped by 7 bases and J by 6 bases, with 18 bases between them. Germline lookup yields CDR1 SNHLY and CDR2 FYNNEI.

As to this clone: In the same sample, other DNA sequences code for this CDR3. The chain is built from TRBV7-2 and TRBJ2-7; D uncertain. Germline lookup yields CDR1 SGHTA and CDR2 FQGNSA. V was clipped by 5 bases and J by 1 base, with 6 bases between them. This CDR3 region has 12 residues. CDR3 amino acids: CASSPSSYEQYF. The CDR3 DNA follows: TGTGCCAGCAGCCCATCTTCCTACGAGCAGTACTTC.

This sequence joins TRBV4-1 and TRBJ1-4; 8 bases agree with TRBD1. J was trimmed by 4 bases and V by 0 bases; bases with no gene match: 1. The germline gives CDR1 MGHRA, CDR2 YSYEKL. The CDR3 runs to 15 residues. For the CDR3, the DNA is TGCGCCAGCAGCCAAGATACAGGGGGTAATGAAAAACTGTTTTTT. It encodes CASSQDTGGNEKLFF.

CDR3 in DNA: TGTGCCAGCAGTTACCGGGACAGGGCCTACGAGCAGTACTTC. Encoded protein: CASSYRDRAYEQYF. The chain is built from TRBV6-5 and TRBJ2-7, with 9 nucleotides matching TRBD1. The V segment lost 2 bases and the J segment 2 bases; nucleotides outside the gene matches: 1. The CDR3 loop spans 14 amino acids. Germline assignment: CDR1 MNHEY and CDR2 SVGAGI.

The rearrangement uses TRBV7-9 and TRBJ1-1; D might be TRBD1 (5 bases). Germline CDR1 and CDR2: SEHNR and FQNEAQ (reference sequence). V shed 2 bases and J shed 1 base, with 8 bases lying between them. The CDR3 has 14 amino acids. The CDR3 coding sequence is TGTGCCAGCAGCTTACAGGGATGGAACACTGAAGCTTTCTTT. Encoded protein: CASSLQGWNTEAFF.

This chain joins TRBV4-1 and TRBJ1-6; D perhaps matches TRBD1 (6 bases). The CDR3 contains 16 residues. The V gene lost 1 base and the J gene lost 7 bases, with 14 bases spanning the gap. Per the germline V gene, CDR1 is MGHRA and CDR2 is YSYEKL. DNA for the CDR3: TGCGCCAGCAGCCAAGTCGGTAGGGGGGGGAATTCACCCCTCCACTTT. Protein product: CASSQVGRGGNSPLHF.

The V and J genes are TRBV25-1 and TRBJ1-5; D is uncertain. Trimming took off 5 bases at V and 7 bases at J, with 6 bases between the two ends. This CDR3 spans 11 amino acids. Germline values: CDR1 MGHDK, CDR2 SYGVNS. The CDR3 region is CASSPGQPQHF. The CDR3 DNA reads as TGTGCCAGCAGTCCCGGGCAGCCCCAGCATTTT.

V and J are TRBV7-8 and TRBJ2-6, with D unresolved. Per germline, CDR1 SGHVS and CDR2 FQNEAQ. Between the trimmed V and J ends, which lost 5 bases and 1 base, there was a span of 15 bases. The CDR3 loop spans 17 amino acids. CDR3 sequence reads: CASSPARFGSGANVLTF. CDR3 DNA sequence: TGTGCCAGCAGCCCCGCAAGGTTCGGGTCTGGGGCCAACGTCCTGACTTTC.

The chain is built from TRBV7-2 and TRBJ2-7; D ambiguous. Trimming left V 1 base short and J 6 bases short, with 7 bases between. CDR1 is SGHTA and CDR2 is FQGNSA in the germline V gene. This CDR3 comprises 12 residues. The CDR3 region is CASSLGAIEQYF. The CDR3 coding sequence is TGTGCCAGCAGCTTAGGAGCCATCGAGCAGTACTTC. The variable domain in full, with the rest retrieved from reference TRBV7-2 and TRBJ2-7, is GAGVSQSPSNKVTEKGKDVELRCDPISGHTALYWYRQSLGQGLEFLIYFQGNSAPDKSGLPSDRFSAERTGGSVSTLTIQRTQQEDSAVYLCASSLGAIEQYFGPGTRLTVT.